The source of this T cell receptor (beta chain) is a study of OX40 agonist ivuxolimab in advanced cancers. Broadly, across the study: Ivuxolimab was an agonistic, fully human IgG2 monoclonal antibody directed against OX40 (CD134), a costimulatory receptor. Intravenous ivuxolimab was administered to patients every 2 weeks at six dose levels: 0.01, 0.1, 0.3, 1.5, 3 and 10 mg/kg. The point of sequencing TCRbeta in the periphery was to test whether ivuxolimab changed TCR sequence diversity and drove clonal T-cell expansion. Partial responses were achieved by three dose-escalation patients, of whom one had hepatocellular carcinoma and two had cutaneous melanoma. Prior anti-PD-1, anti-PD-L1 or anti-CTLA-4 therapy was permitted, and less than 45% of dose-escalation patients had received checkpoint inhibitors. Of the approximately 53 patients in dose escalation, about 20 had hepatocellular carcinoma, some 15 had melanoma, 9 had renal cell carcinoma and 9 had head and neck cancer. The paper reports the monotherapy dose-escalation portion (N = 52 patients) of the phase I ivuxolimab trial. In the dose-escalation cohort, 82.7% of patients were male, and the mean age was approximately 64 years, with a range of roughly 23 to 85. Study-wide findings and limitations: At doses from 0.1 to 3.0 mg/kg, clonal expansion was seen in both CD4+ and CD8+ blood T cells between baseline and week 6. In the 0.1-3.0 mg/kg groups, partial responders were among the patients with the lowest normalized peripheral clonal expansion, particularly in CD8+ T cells. The antigen specificity of the clonally expanded peripheral T cells was not determined. On average, CD8+ T cells showed more expanded clones than CD4+ T cells after ivuxolimab. Low levels of normalized T-cell clonal expansion were also shown by some nonresponding patients.

Patients with a history of autoimmune disease or receiving systemic immunosuppression were excluded from the trial. Peripheral blood for TCR sequencing was collected from all dose cohorts at baseline, on cycle 4 day 1, and on cycle 7 day 1. Samples were obtained from an open-label, multicenter, first-in-human phase I dose-escalation trial of ivuxolimab. Adults with locally advanced or metastatic head and neck squamous cell, hepatocellular, melanoma or renal cell carcinoma were enrolled in the trial. Before TCR sequencing, CD4+ and CD8+ T cells were separately sorted from peripheral blood. To sequence the TCRbeta CDR3 region, genomic DNA was isolated from the sorted cells. The immunoSEQ Assay was used for sequencing of TCRbeta CDR3 regions. TCRdb limited this immuneACCESS table to in-frame rearrangements with V and J called. A share of clones is missing; checked studies link under half to unresolved V genes, and the rest is unexplained. The sample records about 96,000 clones, roughly 80% of which are singletons. The ten most abundant clones make up roughly 5.8% of the sample.

Remarks on this clone: This clone's antigen is unknown. No base quality information exists; no much larger clone differs at one position.

The germline V gene gives CDR1 as MGHDK and CDR2 as SYGVNS. V is cut by 3 bases and J by 0 bases, and the space between the germline ends is 16 bases. Inclusive of the bounding cysteine and phenylalanine, the CDR3 is 17 residues long. CDR3 DNA is the only sequence kept; it has 51 bases, read in frame from the first base. The V and J segments used are TRBV25-1 and TRBJ2-3, with TRBD2 tentatively as D gene (5 bases match). Sequences were derived from CD4+ or CD8+ T cells sorted from blood, sampled in a trial of the OX40 agonist ivuxolimab. This TCR derives from an adult with an advanced solid tumor such as melanoma, head and neck, liver or kidney cancer. The nucleotides read TGTGCCAGCAGTGACGTGGACTCGTTTTACAGCACAGATACGCAGTATTTT. Its translation reads: CASSDVDSFYSTDTQYF.